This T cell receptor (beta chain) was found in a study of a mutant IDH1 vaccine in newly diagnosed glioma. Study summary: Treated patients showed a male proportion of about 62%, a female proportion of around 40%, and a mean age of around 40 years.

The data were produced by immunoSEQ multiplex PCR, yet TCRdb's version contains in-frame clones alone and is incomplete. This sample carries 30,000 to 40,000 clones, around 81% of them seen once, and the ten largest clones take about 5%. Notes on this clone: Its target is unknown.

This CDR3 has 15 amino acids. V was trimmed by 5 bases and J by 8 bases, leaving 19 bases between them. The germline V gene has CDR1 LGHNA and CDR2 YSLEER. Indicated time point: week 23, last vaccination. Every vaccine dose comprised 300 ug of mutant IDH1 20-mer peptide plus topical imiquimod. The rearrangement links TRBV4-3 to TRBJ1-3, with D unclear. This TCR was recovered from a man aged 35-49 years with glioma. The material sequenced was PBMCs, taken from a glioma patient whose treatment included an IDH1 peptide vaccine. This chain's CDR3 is CASSTGYPTGDTIYF. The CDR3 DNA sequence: TGCGCCAGCAGCACGGGATACCCGACCGGGGACACCATATATTTT.